This TCR beta chain was captured in a study of response to subunit inactivated influenza vaccine (dated by TCRdb to 2016 to 2019). Study-wide context: Deep quantitative profiling of the T cell receptor repertoire was used in the study to follow responses to a trivalent subunit inactivated influenza vaccine.

The method was RT-PCR. TCRdb lists the instrument as Illumina HiSeq 2500. TCRdb redid the processing of the public reads, applying fastp at Q25 and MiXCR, and retained in-frame beta chains. Merged by CDR3 protein, the rows form single entries marked with the most common genes and DNA. Counted in this sample were around 850,000 distinct CDR3 sequences; about a fifth of them appeared once. Approximately 10% of the sample is taken by the ten largest. Broad study findings and their caveats: According to the authors, only a limited number of new T cells may be recruited by each seasonal influenza vaccination.

CDR1 is given as ENHRY and CDR2 as SYGVKD, both from the germline V gene. V sheds 11 bases and J sheds 2 bases, leaving 15 bases between their ends. Taken from cysteine to phenylalanine, the CDR3 has 13 residues. Solely the CDR3 DNA is kept, with 39 bases framed from the first base. On this clonotype: Its antigen specificity is not known. It has no much larger one-base neighbor in the sample; base qualities were not kept.

The chain was built from TRBV10-3 and TRBJ2-5; D gene: possibly TRBD1, on 5 matching bases. The receptor's source is a man aged 50-59 years who received an inactivated influenza vaccine. Donor details come from another sample of the same person, matched by shared clones. Sample: PBMCs from blood, taken more than 4 days after vaccination. The nucleotide sequence reads TGTGCCGCACAGGTTAGGATACAAGAGACCCAGTACTTC. The translation is CAAQVRIQETQYF.